This T cell receptor (beta chain) was identified in a study of blood T cell repertoires in COVID-19 (dated by TCRdb to between 2020 and 2021). With respect to the entire study: Samples from collaborators originated in the United States, Italy and Spain and spanned both the acute and convalescent phases of COVID-19. The prospective study material was composed of cDNA or gDNA derived from T cells, B-cell-depleted T cells, or PBMCs. Subjects who had been exposed to COVID-19, were actively infected with it, or had recovered from it provided the deeply sampled blood TCRbeta repertoires that made up the dataset. The repertoires were released in a freely available public database intended as a resource for research on the immune response to SARS-CoV-2. The samples were drawn from two sources: the first 160 participants of the ongoing ImmuneRACE study, and 1,000 to 1,500 subjects contributed by 6 global collaborators. Sample metadata almost always included a de-identified subject ID, COVID-19 status, age in years and sex. Where HLA class I and class II types were available, the types were taken from metadata supplied by the sample provider, not from assay-based typing.

TCRbeta CDR3 regions were amplified from genomic DNA using the immunoSEQ Assay, a bias-controlled multiplex PCR. Per the original workflow: The number of nucleated cells in each sample was estimated by amplification of reference gene primers within the assay. Sequence reads were collapsed and filtered to measure the absolute abundance of every unique TCRbeta CDR3 rearrangement. For each sample, productive Simpson clonality was calculated as the square root of Simpson's diversity index across productive rearrangements. TCRdb took over this immuneACCESS table, retaining in-frame rearrangements with V and J assigned. Such tables are incomplete; in checked studies, under half of the missing clones stem from an unresolved V gene, and the remainder is unexplained. Clone size and V and J calls were adopted from that table, with D and trimming inferred from the DNA. Recorded for this sample are over 200,000 clones; about 91% of them occurred a single time. The ten largest account for over 2% of the sample.

CDR1 is given as MNHGY and CDR2 as SVAAGI, both from the germline V gene. Trimming removed 5 bases from V and 8 bases from J, leaving 19 bases between the germline ends. The CDR3 spans 16 residues, from the cysteine through the phenylalanine. Just the 48-base CDR3 DNA is kept, in frame starting at base 1. This clone was picked up one time. Its antigen remains undetermined. Nothing much larger sits one base from this clone, and base qualities are not available. The full study reports these points: The quantity of clinical and demographic metadata differed by source and by participant and was supplied without curation.

Participants in the prospective study were aged roughly 18 to 100 years, lived in 20 to 25 United States geographic areas, and enrolled through a virtual design. To assign participants to cohorts, the prospective study relied on clinical history that participants themselves reported in a screening survey and a study questionnaire. In the prospective study, mobile phlebotomists collected whole blood, serum and a nasopharyngeal or oropharyngeal swab from each participant. Over a roughly 2-month period, participants in the prospective study had the option of providing additional blood draws and questionnaires. Before DNA extraction, blood samples from the prospective study were shipped at room temperature or frozen.

Recombination linked TRBV6-9 to TRBJ1-6; possibly the D gene is TRBD1, per 6 matching bases. This clonotype was obtained from a woman aged 40 to 49 with acute COVID-19. The sample consisted of PBMCs or T cells enriched from blood (not recorded which). The CDR3 region: CASSLPPGALHSPLHF. The DNA sequence is as follows: TGTGCCAGCAGTCTTCCCCCAGGGGCACTGCATTCACCCCTCCACTTT.